This T cell receptor (beta chain) was sequenced in a study of regulatory T cells in long-lasting Graves disease. Indicated time point: persistent/refractory GD, antithyroid drugs over 5 years with positive TRAb. RNA from PBMCs was the source of the TCR library. This clonotype was counted only a few times. The CDR3 is 15 residues long. Germline assignment: CDR1 MNHEY and CDR2 SVGEGT. Trimming cost V 0 bases and J 4 bases, with 10 bases left between them. Arm-PCR of CDR3 regions with iRepertoire HTBI primers generated TCR beta libraries. TCRdb re-analysed the multiplex PCR reads in MiXCR, keeping a single row per CDR3 protein. The table includes some 280,000 distinct CDR3 sequences, approximately 20% detected once.

Sequenced here: peripheral blood mononuclear cells (PBMCs), sampled when the disease was refractory, from a patient treated with antithyroid drugs. V is TRBV6-2 or TRBV6-3 and J is TRBJ1-5; possible D gene TRBD1, 5 bases. This receptor was identified in a female donor with Graves disease. CDR3 in amino acids: CASSYSTEGNQPQHF. The CDR3 nucleotides read TGTGCCAGCAGTTACTCGACAGAAGGGAATCAGCCCCAGCATTTT.